These 12 T cell receptor beta chains were sequenced from one sample in a study of vaccination and CD4 T cells after COVID-19. Cultured CD4+ T-cell DNA underwent Oncomine TCR Beta short-read sequencing. TCRdb re-analysed the PCR reads in MiXCR, keeping a single row per CDR3 protein. This sample has just under 20,000 distinct CDR3 sequences; 26% occur once, and the top ten carry roughly a tenth. Treatment denoted: roughly 11-day PBMC culture with coronavirus spike peptide pools or control peptides (ViraFEST assay). Their antigen targets remain unknown. Sequenced: cultured CD4+ T cells from blood. Receptor source: a human donor with COVID-19.

This clonotype was counted only a few times. The chain combines TRBV24-1 with TRBJ2-1; 15 bases fit TRBD2. Germline V gene lookup returns CDR1 KGHDR and CDR2 SFDVKD. This CDR3 contains 16 residues. V lost 3 bases to trimming and J lost 9 bases; unmatched junction nucleotides: 5. In DNA form, the CDR3 reads TGTGCCACCAGTGATCCGGGACTAGCGGGGGGAACTGAGCAGTTCTTC. It codes for CATSDPGLAGGTEQFF.

The chain joins TRBV20-1 to TRBJ2-4, with 9 bases aligning to TRBD1. Germline-derived CDR1 and CDR2 are DFQATT and SNEGSKA (reference sequence). The CDR3 is 16 amino acids. The ends lost 0 bases at V and 8 bases at J; junction bases unmatched: 11. CDR3: CSARERGRQGGYIQYF. The CDR3 nucleotides are TGCAGTGCTAGAGAACGCGGGAGACAGGGGGGGTACATTCAGTACTTC.

The V call is TRBV2, the J call TRBJ1-1, with TRBD1 as a possible D gene (5 bases). Looked up from germline, CDR1 is SNHLY and CDR2 is FYNNEI. The germline V and J ends were trimmed by 4 bases and 1 base, with 10 bases remaining between them. CDR3 length: 14 residues. CDR3 in amino acids: CASSGQGKNTEAFF. The CDR3 DNA reads TGTGCCAGCAGTGGGCAGGGCAAGAACACTGAAGCTTTCTTT.

The rearrangement uses TRBV6-1 and TRBJ2-5; TRBD2 matches 12 bases. Losses at the gene ends were 5 bases for V and 5 bases for J; bases not matched to a gene: 6. CDR3 length: 15 amino acids. Germline V lookup: CDR1 MNHNS, CDR2 SASEGT. The CDR3 DNA reads TGTGCCAGCAGTCCTCTAGCGGGGGGGCCTGAGACCCAGTACTTC. Protein product: CASSPLAGGPETQYF.

The chain uses TRBV28 and TRBJ2-7, with D perhaps matching TRBD2 (6 bases). CDR1 and CDR2 from the germline V gene are MDHEN and SYDVKM. The length of the CDR3 is 14 residues. The V and J ends lost 8 bases and 2 bases respectively, with 16 bases between them. Here the CDR3 DNA reads TGTGCCAGCTTTAACGGGGGTCCCACCTACGAGCAGTACTTC. This translates into CASFNGGPTYEQYF.

This clonotype was observed a handful of times. This chain links TRBV19 with TRBJ1-1; D is undetermined. The CDR3 is 14 amino acids. Germline-derived CDR1 and CDR2 are LNHDA and SQIVND (reference sequence). V gave up 5 bases and J gave up 4 bases, with 14 bases separating them. The CDR3 DNA follows: TGTGCCAGTAGTCACAGTATTGGGCCCACTGAAGCTTTCTTT. It yields the protein CASSHSIGPTEAFF.

As DNA, the CDR3 is TGTGCCAGCAGTTACGCACGGCTCACAGATACGCAGTATTTT. Translation: CASSYARLTDTQYF. This chain uses TRBV6-2 or TRBV6-3 with TRBJ2-3; no clear D. Trimming removed 2 bases from V and 2 bases from J, with 8 bases in between. The CDR3 has 14 residues. CDR1 MNHEY and CDR2 SVGEGT come from the germline V gene.

This clonotype qualifies as medium-sized. The gene calls are TRBV6-1 and TRBJ1-2, with D tentatively TRBD1 (5 bases). Germline V gives CDR1 MNHNS, CDR2 SASEGT. Trimming stripped 6 bases from V and 4 bases from J, with 15 bases between. This CDR3 comprises 14 residues. The CDR3 DNA follows: TGTGCCAGCAGCCTAGTCCCGGGGGGCTATGGCTACACCTTC. It codes for CASSLVPGGYGYTF.

The rearrangement uses TRBV4-1 and TRBJ2-2; D remains ambiguous. Germline CDR1 MGHRA, CDR2 YSYEKL. The CDR3 is made up of 13 amino acids. V was pared by 1 base and J by 7 bases, with 7 bases between. The CDR3 region has the DNA TGCGCCAGCAGCCAAGGCCTTCGCGGGGAGCTGTTTTTT. It encodes CASSQGLRGELFF.

This clonotype appeared a few times. This sequence joins TRBV11-3 and TRBJ2-5; 11 nucleotides align to TRBD2. Trimming removed 4 bases from V and 1 base from J; junction bases left unmatched: 2. CDR1 SGHNT and CDR2 YENEEA come from the germline V gene. The CDR3 consists of 15 residues. CDR3 nucleotides: TGTGCCAGCAGCTCCGGGACTAGCGGCCAAGAGACCCAGTACTTC. This sequence encodes CASSSGTSGQETQYF.

In this sample, this clonotype turned up a few times. The V gene is TRBV18, the J gene TRBJ1-6; D might be TRBD1 (5 bases). V gave up 2 bases and J gave up 9 bases, with 17 bases separating them. In germline, CDR1 is KGHSH, CDR2 LQKENI. This CDR3 is built from 16 residues. The CDR3 bases are TGTGCCAGCTCACCAGGTCCAGTTTCTGGGGGTTCACCCCTCCACTTT. This encodes CASSPGPVSGGSPLHF. Full variable domain (outside the CDR3, taken from reference TRBV18 and TRBJ1-6): NAGVMQNPRHLVRRRGQEARLRCSPMKGHSHVYWYRQLPEEGLKFMVYLQKENIIDESGMPKERFSAEFPKEGPSILRIQQVVRGDSAAYFCASSPGPVSGGSPLHFGNGTRLTVT.

The DNA for the CDR3 is TGTGCCAGCAGTGGGGGCCTGCCCGCGGGTGAGCAGTTCTTC. Protein: CASSGGLPAGEQFF. V and J are TRBV28 and TRBJ2-1; D is possibly TRBD1 (6 bases). The CDR3 has 14 residues. Trimming shortened V by 5 bases and J by 9 bases, and 17 bases separated the two germline ends. CDR1 is MDHEN, CDR2 SYDVKM, per germline.